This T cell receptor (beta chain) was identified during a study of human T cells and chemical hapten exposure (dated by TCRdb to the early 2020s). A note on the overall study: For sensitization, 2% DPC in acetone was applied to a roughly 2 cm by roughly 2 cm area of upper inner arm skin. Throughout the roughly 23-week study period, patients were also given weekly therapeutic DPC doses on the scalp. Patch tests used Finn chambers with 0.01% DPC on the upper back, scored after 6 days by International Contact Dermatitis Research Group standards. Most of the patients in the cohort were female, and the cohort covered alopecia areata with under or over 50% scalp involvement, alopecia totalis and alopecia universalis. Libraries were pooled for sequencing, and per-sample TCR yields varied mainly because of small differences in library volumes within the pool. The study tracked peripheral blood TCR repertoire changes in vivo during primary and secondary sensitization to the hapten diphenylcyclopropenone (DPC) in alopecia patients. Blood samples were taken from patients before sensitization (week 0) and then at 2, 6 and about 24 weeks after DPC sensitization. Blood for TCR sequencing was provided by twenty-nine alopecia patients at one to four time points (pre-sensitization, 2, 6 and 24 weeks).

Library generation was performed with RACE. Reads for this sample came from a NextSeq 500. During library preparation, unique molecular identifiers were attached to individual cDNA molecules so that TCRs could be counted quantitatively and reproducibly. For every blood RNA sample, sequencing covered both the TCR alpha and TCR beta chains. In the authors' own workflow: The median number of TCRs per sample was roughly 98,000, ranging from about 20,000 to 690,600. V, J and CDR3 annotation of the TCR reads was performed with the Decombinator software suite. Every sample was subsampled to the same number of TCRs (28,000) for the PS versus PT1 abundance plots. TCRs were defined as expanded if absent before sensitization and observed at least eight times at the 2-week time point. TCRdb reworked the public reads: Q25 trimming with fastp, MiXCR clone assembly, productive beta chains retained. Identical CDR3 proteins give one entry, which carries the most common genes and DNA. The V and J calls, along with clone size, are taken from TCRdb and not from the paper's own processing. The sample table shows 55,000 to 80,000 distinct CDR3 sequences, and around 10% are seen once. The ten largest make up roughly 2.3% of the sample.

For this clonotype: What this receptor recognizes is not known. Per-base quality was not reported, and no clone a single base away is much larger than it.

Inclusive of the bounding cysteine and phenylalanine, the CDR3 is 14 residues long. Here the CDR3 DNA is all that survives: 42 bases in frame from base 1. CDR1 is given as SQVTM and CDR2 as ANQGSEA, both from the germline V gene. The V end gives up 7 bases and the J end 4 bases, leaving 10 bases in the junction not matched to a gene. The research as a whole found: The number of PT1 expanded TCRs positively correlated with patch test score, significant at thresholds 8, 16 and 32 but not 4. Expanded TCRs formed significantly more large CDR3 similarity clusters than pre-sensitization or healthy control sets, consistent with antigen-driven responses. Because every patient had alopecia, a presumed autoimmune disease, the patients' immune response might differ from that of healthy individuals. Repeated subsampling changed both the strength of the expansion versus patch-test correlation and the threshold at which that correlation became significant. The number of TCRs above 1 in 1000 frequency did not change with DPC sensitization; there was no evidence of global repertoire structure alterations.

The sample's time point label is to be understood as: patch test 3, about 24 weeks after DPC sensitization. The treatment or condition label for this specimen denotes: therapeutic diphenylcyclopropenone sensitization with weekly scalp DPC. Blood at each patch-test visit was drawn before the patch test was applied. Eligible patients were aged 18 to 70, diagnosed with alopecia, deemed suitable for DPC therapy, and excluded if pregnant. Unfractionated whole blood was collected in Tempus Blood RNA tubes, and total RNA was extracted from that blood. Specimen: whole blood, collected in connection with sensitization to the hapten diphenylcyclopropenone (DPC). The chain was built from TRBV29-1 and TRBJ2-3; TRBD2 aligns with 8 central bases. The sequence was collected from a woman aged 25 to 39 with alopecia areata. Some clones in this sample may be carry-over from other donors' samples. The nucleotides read TGCAGCGCCTTTACGGGACTAGAGGCAGATACGCAGTATTTT. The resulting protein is CSAFTGLEADTQYF.